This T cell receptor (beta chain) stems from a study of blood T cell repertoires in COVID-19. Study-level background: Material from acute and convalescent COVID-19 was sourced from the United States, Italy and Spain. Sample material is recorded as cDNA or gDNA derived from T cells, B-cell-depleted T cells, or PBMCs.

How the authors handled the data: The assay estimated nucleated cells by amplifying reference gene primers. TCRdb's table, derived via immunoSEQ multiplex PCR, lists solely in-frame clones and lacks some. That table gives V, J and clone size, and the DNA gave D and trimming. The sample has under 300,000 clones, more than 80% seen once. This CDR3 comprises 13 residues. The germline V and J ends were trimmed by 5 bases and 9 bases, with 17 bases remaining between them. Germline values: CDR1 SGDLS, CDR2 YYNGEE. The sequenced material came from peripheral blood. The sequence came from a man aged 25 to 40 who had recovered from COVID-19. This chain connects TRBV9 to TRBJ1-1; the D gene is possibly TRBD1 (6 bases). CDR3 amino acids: CASSTQGNQKAFF. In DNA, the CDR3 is TGTGCCAGCAGTACTCAGGGGAATCAGAAAGCTTTCTTT.